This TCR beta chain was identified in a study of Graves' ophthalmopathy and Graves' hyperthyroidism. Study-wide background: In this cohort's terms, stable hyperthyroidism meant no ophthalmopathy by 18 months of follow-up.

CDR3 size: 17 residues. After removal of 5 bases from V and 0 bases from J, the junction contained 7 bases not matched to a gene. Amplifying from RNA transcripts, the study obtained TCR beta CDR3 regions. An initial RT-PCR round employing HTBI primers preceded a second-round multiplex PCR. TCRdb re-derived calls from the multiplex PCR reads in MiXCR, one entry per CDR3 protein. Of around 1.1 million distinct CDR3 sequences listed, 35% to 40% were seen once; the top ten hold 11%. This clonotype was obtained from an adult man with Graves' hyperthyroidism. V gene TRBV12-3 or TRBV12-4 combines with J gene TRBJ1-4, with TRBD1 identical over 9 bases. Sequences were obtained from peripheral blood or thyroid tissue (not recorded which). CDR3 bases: TGTGCCAGCAGTCCCCGGGACAGGGTTGCAACTAATGAAAAACTGTTTTTT. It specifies CASSPRDRVATNEKLFF.